This T cell receptor beta chain came from a study of T cell repertoires in cytomegalovirus infection. The CDR3 extends over 16 amino acids. The V end lost 0 bases, the J end lost 6 bases, and 17 bases lay between the germline ends. CDR1 is LNHNV, CDR2 YYDKDF, per germline (reference sequence). This clonotype showed up many times. TCRdb recomputed calls from the reads with MiXCR, one row per CDR3 protein. Seen here are 450,000 to 600,000 distinct CDR3 sequences, about 11% observed once, and the top ten hold 10% to 13%. This rearrangement joins TRBV15 to TRBJ1-2; D is uncertain. The source of this sequence is a human donor in good health (CMV status not recorded). Some clones in this sample may be carry-over from other donors' samples. Material for sequencing was PBMCs. In nucleotides, the CDR3 is TGTGCCACCAGCAGAGATAAGTCGGGGATGGAGGATGGCTACACCTTC. Translated: CATSRDKSGMEDGYTF.